The rows below give T cell receptor beta chains drawn from one sample of a study of T cell responses to AZD1222 COVID-19 vaccine. Assay used: immunoSEQ multiplex PCR; TCRdb lists only in-frame clones, some missing. The table records about 25,000 clones, around 86% of them present only once. The source was peripheral blood, collected 28 days after the second AZD1222 dose. Receptors originate from an adult who received the AZD1222 COVID-19 vaccine. Both conserved end residues are part of each CDR3.

v_call,j_call,cdr3_aa
TRBV30,TRBJ1-2,CASGQGEYGYTF
TRBV28,TRBJ2-7,CASSFQRGAYEQYF
TRBV7-9,TRBJ1-5,CASSLEGGSNQPQHF
TRBV9,TRBJ1-4,CASPGSSEKLFF
TRBV3-1/TRBV3-2,TRBJ1-1,CASSLGRSTEAFF
TRBV11-2,TRBJ2-1,CASSLVRTPAYNEQFF
TRBV20-1,TRBJ2-7,CSATLSYEQYF
TRBV5-1,TRBJ2-7,CASSLDRGVDEQYF
TRBV7-9,TRBJ2-2,CASSPPNPNTGELFF
TRBV3-1/TRBV3-2,TRBJ2-1,CASSPSGRAGYNEQFF
TRBV7-3,TRBJ2-1,CASRPPGTGYNEQFF
TRBV6-5,TRBJ2-7,CASSRGTVEQYF
TRBV19,TRBJ2-7,CASSVYPDRASYEQYF
TRBV5-1,TRBJ2-7,CASRPLLASVYEQYF
TRBV11-2,TRBJ2-7,CASSYGTGGRGEQYF
TRBV6-2/TRBV6-3,TRBJ2-7,CASSYGQGAGYEQYF
TRBV5-5,TRBJ1-5,CASSLASANQPQHF
TRBV2,TRBJ1-5,CASSVSPYSNQPQHF
TRBV11-3,TRBJ2-2,CASSLNANTGELFF
TRBV27,TRBJ2-1,CASSLNYNEQFF
TRBV5-3,TRBJ2-7,CARSLAGSGGSYEQYF
TRBV7-6,TRBJ2-7,CASSREGEQYF
TRBV6-6,TRBJ1-4,CASSYSQGRHEKLFF
TRBV28,TRBJ1-1,CASRTPASNTEAFF
TRBV2,TRBJ2-1,CASSTYNEQFF
TRBV18,TRBJ1-1,CASSQVGGSTEAFF
TRBV28,TRBJ1-5,CASSFGYSNQPQHF
TRBV3-1/TRBV3-2,TRBJ1-6,CASSQVATANSPLHF
TRBV4-1,TRBJ1-5,CASSQGEGGNQPQHF
TRBV11-2,TRBJ2-1,CASSPLVRTSTYNEQFF
TRBV6-5,TRBJ2-1,CASGYNEQFF
TRBV3-1/TRBV3-2,TRBJ1-1,CASSLTGNTEAFF
TRBV9,TRBJ1-2,CASSALWGGYTF
TRBV3-1/TRBV3-2,TRBJ1-1,CASSQGTITEAFF
TRBV2,TRBJ1-2,CASSGDGIYGYTF
TRBV6-1,TRBJ1-5,CASSEGGRAQHF
TRBV27,TRBJ1-6,CASSPRTATNSPLHF
TRBV25-1,TRBJ2-7,CASRSSYEQYF
TRBV27,TRBJ2-1,CASRVAVASGSYNEQFF
TRBV28,TRBJ1-5,CASSLGDRVGQPQHF
TRBV12-3/TRBV12-4,TRBJ2-3,CASSFITDTQYF
TRBV7-9,TRBJ2-7,CASSPGQGIRNF
TRBV18,TRBJ1-2,CASSPAGQGYTF
TRBV15,TRBJ2-1,CATSREEASNEQFF
TRBV19,TRBJ1-6,CASSWDRNSPLHF
TRBV5-1,TRBJ2-7,CASSPRGESAGSSYEQYF
TRBV11-2,TRBJ2-3,CASSFSDTQYF
TRBV30,TRBJ2-7,CAWESRLAGGNEQYF
TRBV27,TRBJ2-2,CASSGTSGNTGELFF
TRBV7-9,TRBJ1-1,CASSLAGTVNTEAFF
TRBV7-9,TRBJ1-1,CASSLDVGSEAFF
TRBV5-4,TRBJ2-5,CASSLAGGETQYF
TRBV10-1,TRBJ2-1,CASSDFGRRTSGRNDEQFF
TRBV20-1,TRBJ1-3,CSASENRLGNTIYF
TRBV5-1,TRBJ2-4,CASSPGTGWDIQYF
TRBV6-5,TRBJ2-7,CASNAGQVGSYEQYF
TRBV4-1,TRBJ1-2,CASSQDLGTGGASGYTF
TRBV20-1,TRBJ1-1,CSARAVTGVDF